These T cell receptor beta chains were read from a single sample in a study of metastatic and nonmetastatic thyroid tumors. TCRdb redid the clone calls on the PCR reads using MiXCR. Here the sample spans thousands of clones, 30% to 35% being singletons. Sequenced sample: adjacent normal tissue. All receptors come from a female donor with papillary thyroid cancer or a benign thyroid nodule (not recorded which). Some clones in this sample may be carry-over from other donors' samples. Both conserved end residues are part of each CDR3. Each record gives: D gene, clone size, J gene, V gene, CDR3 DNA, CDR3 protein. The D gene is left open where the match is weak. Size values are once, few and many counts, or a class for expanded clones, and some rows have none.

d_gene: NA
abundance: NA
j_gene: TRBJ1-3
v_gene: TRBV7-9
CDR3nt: TGTGCCAGCAGCCCCCGGGACATCTCTGGAAACACCATATATTTT
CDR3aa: CASSPRDISGNTIYF

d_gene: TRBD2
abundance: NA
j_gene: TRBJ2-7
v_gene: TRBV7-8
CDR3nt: TGTGCCAGCATCCCCCGGACTAGCGTGTGCCTGAGCTCCTACGAGCAGTACTTC
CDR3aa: CASIPRTSVCLSSYEQYF

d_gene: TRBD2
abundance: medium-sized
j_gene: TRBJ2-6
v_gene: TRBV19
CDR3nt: TGTGCCAGTAGTATTAGCGGGGCTGGGGCCAACGTCCTGACTTTC
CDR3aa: CASSISGAGANVLTF

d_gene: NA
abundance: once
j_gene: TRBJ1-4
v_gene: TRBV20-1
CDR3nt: TGCAGTGCTAGATGGCCTGCCTCGGGGGGTGTTGAAAAACTGTTTTTT
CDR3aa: CSARWPASGGVEKLFF

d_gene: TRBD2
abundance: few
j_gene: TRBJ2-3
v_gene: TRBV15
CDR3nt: TGTGCCACCAGCAGTTCATGGACTAGCGGGTTATGGGCTACGCAGTATTTT
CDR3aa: CATSSSWTSGLWATQYF

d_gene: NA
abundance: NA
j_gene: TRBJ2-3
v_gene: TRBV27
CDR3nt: TGTGCCAGCAGTTCTGGACTGACCCGTAGCACAGATACGCAGTATTTT
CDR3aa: CASSSGLTRSTDTQYF

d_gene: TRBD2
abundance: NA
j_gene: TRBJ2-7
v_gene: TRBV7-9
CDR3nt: TGTGCCAGCAGCCAAGGGACTAGCGGGGGTGACGAGCAGTACTTC
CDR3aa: CASSQGTSGGDEQYF

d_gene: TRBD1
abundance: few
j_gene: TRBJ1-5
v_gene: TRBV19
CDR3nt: TGTGCCAGTAGTGGATTGACAGGGGATCAGCCCCAGCATTTT
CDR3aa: CASSGLTGDQPQHF

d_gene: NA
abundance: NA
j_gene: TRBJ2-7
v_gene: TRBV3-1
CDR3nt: TGTGCCAGCAGCCAGGGAGCCTACGAGCAGTACTTC
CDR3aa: CASSQGAYEQYF

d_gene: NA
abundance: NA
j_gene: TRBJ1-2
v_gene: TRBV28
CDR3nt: TGTGCCAGCAGTTTTTTACCTAACTATGGCTACACCTTC
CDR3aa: CASSFLPNYGYTF

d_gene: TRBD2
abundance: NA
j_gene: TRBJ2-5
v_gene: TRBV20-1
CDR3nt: TGCAGTGAGACCGGGAGGGGCCAAGAGACCCAGTACTTC
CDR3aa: CSETGRGQETQYF

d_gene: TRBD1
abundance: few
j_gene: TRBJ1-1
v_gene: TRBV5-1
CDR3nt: TGCGCCAGCAGCTTGGATGGACAGGTTGAAGCTTTCTTT
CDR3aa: CASSLDGQVEAFF

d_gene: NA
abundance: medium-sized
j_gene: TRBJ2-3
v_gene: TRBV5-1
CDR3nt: TGCGCCAGCAGCTTTTCGGACCCCCTAGATACGCAGTATTTT
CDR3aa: CASSFSDPLDTQYF

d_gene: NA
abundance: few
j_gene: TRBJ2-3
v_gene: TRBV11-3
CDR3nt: TGTGCCAGCAGCTTAGACTCAGAGAGCACAGATACGCAGTATTTT
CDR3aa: CASSLDSESTDTQYF

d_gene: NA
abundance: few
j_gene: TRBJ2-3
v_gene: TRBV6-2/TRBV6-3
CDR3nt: TGTGCCAGCACTTGGGGTCGGGGTGCAAGCACAGATACGCAGTATTTT
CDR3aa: CASTWGRGASTDTQYF

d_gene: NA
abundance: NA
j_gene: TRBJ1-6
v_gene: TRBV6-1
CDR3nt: TGTGCCAGCAGTGAATTGTCAGGGCCCAATTCACCCCTCCACTTT
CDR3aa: CASSELSGPNSPLHF

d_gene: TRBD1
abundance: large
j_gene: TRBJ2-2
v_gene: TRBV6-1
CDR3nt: TGTGCCAGCAGTTCCCCCGGGACAGGGGGCACCGGGGAGCTGTTTTTT
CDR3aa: CASSSPGTGGTGELFF

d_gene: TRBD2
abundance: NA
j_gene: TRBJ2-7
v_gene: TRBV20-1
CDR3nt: TGCAGTGCTCCCCGAGCGGGAGAAGCCTACGAGCAGTACTTC
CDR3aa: CSAPRAGEAYEQYF

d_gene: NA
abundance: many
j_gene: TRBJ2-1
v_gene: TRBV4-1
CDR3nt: TGCGCCAGCAGCCAAGATACGGATGGTGAGCAGTTCTTC
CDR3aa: CASSQDTDGEQFF

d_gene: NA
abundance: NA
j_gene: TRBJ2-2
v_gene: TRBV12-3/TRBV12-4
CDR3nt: TGTGCCAGCAGTCCTCAAGCCTACACCGGGGAGCTGTTTTTT
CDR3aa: CASSPQAYTGELFF

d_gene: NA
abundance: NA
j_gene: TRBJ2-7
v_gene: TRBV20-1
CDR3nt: TGCAGTGCTAGGGACCCGGGACATGGTGTCCACGAGCAGTACTTC
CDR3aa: CSARDPGHGVHEQYF

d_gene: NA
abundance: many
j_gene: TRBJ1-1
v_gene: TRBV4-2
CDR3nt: TGTGCCAGCAGCCAAGCTTCAGGGCCGGGGACTGAAGCTTTCTTT
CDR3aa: CASSQASGPGTEAFF

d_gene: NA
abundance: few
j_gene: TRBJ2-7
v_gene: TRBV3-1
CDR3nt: TGTGCCAGCAGCCAGACTAGGGACTACGAGCAGTACTTC
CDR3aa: CASSQTRDYEQYF

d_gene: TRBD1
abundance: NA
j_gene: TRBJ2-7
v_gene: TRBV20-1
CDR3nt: TGCAGTGCTAGAGGCGGGACAGGCCTCTACGAGCAGTACTTC
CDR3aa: CSARGGTGLYEQYF

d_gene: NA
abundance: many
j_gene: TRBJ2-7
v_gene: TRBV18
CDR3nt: TGTGCCAGCTCACCAAGGGCAGGGGCCCACGAGCAGTACTTC
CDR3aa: CASSPRAGAHEQYF

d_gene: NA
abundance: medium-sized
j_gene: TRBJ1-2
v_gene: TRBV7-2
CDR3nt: TGTGCCAGCAGCTTAGACAGGGACGGCTATGGCTACACCTTC
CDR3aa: CASSLDRDGYGYTF

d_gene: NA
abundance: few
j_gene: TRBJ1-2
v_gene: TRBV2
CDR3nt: TGTGCCAGCATTTTTCAGGGGTACTATGGCTACACCTTC
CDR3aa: CASIFQGYYGYTF

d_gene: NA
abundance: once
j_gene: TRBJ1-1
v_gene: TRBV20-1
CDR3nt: TGCAGTGCTCGCCCCGGGGCGAGAAACACTGAAGCTTTCTTT
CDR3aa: CSARPGARNTEAFF

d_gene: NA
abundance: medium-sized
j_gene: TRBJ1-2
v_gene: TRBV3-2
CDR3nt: TGTGCCAGCAGCCTGGGACAGGCCGGAGAGGCTAACTATGGCTACACCTTC
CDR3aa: CASSLGQAGEANYGYTF

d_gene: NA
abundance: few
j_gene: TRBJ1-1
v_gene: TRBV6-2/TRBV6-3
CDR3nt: TGTGCCAGCAGTTACTCGAAAGTCCTCCGGGGGAAACTGAACACTGAAGCTTTCTTT
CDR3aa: CASSYSKVLRGKLNTEAFF

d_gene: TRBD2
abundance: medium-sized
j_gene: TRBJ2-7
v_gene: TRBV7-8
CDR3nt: TGTGCCAGCAGCCCCAGGACTAGCGGGGGGGCAAGCTCCTACGAGCAGTACTTC
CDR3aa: CASSPRTSGGASSYEQYF

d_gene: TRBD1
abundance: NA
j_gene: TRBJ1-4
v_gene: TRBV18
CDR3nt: TGTGCCAGCTCACCACTGGGACAGGCTGGTGAAAAACTGTTTTTT
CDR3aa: CASSPLGQAGEKLFF

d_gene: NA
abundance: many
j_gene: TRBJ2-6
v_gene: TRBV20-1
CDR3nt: TGCAGTTTAGGCGGGGCGTGGGGGGCCAACGTCCTGACTTTC
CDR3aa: CSLGGAWGANVLTF

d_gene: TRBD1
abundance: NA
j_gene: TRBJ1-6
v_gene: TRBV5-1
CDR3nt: TGCGCCAGCAGCCGTACAGGACAGGATTCACCCCTCCACTTT
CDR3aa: CASSRTGQDSPLHF

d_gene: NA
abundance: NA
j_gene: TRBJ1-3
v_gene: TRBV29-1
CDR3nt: TGCAGCGTTGAAGTTGGGAGCACCATATATTTT
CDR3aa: CSVEVGSTIYF

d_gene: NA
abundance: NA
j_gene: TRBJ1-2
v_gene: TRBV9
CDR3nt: TGTGCCAGCAGCGTAGAGGACAGATCCTATGGCTACACCTTC
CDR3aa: CASSVEDRSYGYTF

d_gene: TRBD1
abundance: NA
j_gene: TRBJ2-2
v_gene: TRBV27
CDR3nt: TGTGCCAGCAGCAGACCCGGGACAGGGGACACCGGGGAGCTGTTTTTT
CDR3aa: CASSRPGTGDTGELFF

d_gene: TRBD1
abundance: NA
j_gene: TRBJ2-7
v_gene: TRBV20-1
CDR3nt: TGCAGTGCTAGGGGTGGGACAGGGCATACCAACGAGCAGTACTTC
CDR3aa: CSARGGTGHTNEQYF

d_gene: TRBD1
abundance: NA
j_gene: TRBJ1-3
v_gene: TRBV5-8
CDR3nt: TGTGCCAGCAGCCCCCCAGACAGGGGAAGGGACACCATATATTTT
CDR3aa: CASSPPDRGRDTIYF

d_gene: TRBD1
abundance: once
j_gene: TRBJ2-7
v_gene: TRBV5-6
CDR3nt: TGTGCCAGCAGCTTGCGACAGGGTCAGAACGAGCAGTACTTC
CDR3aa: CASSLRQGQNEQYF